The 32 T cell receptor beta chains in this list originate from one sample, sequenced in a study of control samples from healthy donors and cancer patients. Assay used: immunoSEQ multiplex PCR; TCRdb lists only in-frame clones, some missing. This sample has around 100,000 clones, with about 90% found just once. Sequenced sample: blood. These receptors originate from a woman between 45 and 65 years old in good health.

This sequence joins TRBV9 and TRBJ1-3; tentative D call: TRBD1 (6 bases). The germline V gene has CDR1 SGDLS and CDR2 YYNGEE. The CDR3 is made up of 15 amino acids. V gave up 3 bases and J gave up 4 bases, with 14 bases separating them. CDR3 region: CASSGWGDKGNTIYF. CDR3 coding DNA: TGTGCCAGCAGCGGTTGGGGGGACAAAGGAAACACCATATATTTT.

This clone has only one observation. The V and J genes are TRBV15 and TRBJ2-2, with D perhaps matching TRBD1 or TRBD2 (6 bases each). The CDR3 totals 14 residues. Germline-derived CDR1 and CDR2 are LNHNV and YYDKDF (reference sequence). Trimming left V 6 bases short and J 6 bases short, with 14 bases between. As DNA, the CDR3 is TGTGCCACCAGTGCGGGACACTTGCCCGGGGAGCTGTTTTTT. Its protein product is CATSAGHLPGELFF.

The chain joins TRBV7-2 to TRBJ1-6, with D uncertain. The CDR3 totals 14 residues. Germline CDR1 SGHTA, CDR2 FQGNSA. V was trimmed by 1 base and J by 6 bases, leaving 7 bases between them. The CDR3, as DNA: TGTGCCAGCAGCTTAGTCGGCATTAATTCACCCCTCCACTTT. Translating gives CASSLVGINSPLHF.

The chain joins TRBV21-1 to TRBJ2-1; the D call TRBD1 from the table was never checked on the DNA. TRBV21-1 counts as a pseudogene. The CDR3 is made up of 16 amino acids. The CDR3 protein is CASSSRQGKSYNEQFF. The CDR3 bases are TGTGCCAGCAGCTCCCGACAGGGGAAGTCCTACAATGAGCAGTTCTTC.

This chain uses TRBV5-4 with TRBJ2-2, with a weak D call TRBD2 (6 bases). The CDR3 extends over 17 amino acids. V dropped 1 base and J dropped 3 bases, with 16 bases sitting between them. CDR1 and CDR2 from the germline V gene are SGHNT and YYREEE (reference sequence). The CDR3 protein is CASSLTPPGGHTGELFF. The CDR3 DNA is TGTGCCAGCAGCTTGACCCCTCCCGGGGGACACACCGGGGAGCTGTTTTTT.

CDR3 sequence (DNA): TGCGCCAGCAGCTTGCTACTCGACTATGGCTACACCTTC. Encoded protein: CASSLLLDYGYTF. V is TRBV5-1 and J is TRBJ1-2; no firm D call. The germline CDR1 and CDR2 sequences are SGHRS and YFSETQ. Trimming stripped 1 base from V and 3 bases from J, with 7 bases between. The CDR3 sequence is 13 residues long.

The CDR3 region has the DNA TGTGCCAGCTCACGGACCAGGGGGGCTGAGCCCCAGCATTTT. Protein sequence: CASSRTRGAEPQHF. V usage is TRBV18 and J usage is TRBJ1-5; 7 bases map to TRBD1. The V gene's germline CDR1 is KGHSH and CDR2 LQKENI. This CDR3 contains 14 residues. Unmatched junction bases numbered 8, after V lost 4 bases and J lost 8 bases.

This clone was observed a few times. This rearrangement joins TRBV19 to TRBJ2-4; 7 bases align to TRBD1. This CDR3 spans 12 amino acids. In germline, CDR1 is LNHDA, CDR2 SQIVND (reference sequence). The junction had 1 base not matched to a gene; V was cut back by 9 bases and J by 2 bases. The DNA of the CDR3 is TGTGCCAGCAGGGGGACCAAAAACATTCAGTACTTC. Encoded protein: CASRGTKNIQYF.

The CDR3 bases are TGTGCCAGCAGCTCTTGGGGAGGGGAGTACGAGCAGTACTTC. This codes for CASSSWGGEYEQYF. The chain uses TRBV7-9 and TRBJ2-7, with 7 bases fitting TRBD2. CDR3 size: 14 residues. The junction had 7 bases not matched to a gene; V was cut back by 4 bases and J by 4 bases. The germline V gene encodes CDR1 SEHNR and CDR2 FQNEAQ (reference sequence).

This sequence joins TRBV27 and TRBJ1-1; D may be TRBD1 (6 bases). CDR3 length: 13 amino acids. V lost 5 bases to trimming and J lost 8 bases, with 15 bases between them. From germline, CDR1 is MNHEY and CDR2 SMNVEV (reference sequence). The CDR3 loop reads CASSLTRQAEAFF. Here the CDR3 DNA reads TGTGCCAGCAGTCTCACGCGACAGGCAGAAGCTTTCTTT.

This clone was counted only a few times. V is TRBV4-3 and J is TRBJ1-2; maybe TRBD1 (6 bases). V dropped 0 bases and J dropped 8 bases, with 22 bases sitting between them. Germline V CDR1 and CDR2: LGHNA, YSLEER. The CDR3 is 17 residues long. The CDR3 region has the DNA TGCGCCAGCAGCCAAGAGAGCAGGGCACCTGCTCAGGGGGGCTACACCTTC. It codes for CASSQESRAPAQGGYTF.

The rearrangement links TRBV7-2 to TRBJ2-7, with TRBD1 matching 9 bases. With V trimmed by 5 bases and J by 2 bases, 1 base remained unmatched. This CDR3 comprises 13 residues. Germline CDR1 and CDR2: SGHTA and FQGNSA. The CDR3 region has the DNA TGTGCCAGCAGCGGGACAGGGACCTACGAGCAGTACTTC. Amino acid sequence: CASSGTGTYEQYF.

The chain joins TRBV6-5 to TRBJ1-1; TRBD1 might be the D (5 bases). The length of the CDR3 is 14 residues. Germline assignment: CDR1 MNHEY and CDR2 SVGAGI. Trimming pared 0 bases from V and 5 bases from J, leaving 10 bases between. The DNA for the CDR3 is TGTGCCAGCAGTTACTCGGGGGGGAAAACTGAAGCTTTCTTT. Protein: CASSYSGGKTEAFF.

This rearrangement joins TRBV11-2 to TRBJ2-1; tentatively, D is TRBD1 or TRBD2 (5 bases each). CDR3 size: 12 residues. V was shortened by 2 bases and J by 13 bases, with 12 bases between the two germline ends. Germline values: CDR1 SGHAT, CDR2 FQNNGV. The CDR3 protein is CASSLNRDPQFF. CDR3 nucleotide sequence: TGTGCCAGCAGCTTAAACCGGGACCCTCAGTTCTTC.

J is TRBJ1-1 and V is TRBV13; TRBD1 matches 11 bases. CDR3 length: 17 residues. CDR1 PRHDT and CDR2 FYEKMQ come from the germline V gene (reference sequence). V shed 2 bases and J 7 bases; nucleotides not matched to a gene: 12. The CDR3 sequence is CASSLLARSGTGGEAFF. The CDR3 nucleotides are TGTGCCAGCAGCTTATTAGCCCGCTCCGGGACAGGGGGTGAAGCTTTCTTT.

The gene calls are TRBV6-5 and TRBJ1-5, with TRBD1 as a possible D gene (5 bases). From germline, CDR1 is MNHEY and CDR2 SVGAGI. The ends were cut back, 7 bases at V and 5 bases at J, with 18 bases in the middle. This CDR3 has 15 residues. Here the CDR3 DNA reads TGTGCCAGCACCGCCCGGGGGAGCCTCGATCAGCCCCAGCATTTT. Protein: CASTARGSLDQPQHF.

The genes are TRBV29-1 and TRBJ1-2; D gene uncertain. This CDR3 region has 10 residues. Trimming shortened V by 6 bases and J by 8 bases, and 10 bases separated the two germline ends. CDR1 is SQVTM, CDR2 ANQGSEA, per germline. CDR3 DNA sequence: TGCAGCGTCGAGAGAGGCGGCTACACCTTC. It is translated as CSVERGGYTF.

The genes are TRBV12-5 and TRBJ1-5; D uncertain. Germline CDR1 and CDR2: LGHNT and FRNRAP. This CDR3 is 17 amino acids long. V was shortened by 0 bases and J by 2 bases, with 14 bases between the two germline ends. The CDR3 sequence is CASGLVLGEWGNQPQHF. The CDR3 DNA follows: TGTGCTAGTGGTTTGGTACTCGGGGAATGGGGCAATCAGCCCCAGCATTTT. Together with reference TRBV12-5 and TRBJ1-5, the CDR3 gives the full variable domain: DARVTQTPRHKVTEMGQEVTMRCQPILGHNTVFWYRQTMMQGLELLAYFRNRAPLDDSGMPKDRFSAEMPDATLATLKIQPSEPRDSAVYFCASGLVLGEWGNQPQHFGDGTRLSIL.

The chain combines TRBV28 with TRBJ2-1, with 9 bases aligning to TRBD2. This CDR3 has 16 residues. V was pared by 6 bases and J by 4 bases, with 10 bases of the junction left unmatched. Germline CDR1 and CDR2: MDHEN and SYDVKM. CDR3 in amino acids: CASSSTSAGGYNEQFF. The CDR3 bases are TGTGCCAGCAGCTCCACCTCAGCGGGGGGATACAATGAGCAGTTCTTC.

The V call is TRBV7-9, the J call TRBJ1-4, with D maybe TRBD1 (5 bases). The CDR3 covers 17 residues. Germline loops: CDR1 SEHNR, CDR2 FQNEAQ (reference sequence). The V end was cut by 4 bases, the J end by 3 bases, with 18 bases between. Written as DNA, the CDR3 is TGTGCCAGCAGCTACCCCCGCGGGGCGAAGGCTAATGAAAAACTGTTTTTT. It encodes CASSYPRGAKANEKLFF.

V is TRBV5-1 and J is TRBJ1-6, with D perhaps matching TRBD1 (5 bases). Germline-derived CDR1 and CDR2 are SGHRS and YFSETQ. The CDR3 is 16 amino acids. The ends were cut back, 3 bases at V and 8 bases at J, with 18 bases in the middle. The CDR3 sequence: CASSYMGEVRDSPLHF. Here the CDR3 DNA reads TGCGCCAGCAGCTACATGGGGGAGGTACGCGATTCACCCCTCCACTTT.

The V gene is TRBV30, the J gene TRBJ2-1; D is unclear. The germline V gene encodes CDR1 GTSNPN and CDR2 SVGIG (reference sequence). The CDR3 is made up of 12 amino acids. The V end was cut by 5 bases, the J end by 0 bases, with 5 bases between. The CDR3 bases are TGTGCCTGGGGGGTCTCCTACAATGAGCAGTTCTTC. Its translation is CAWGVSYNEQFF.

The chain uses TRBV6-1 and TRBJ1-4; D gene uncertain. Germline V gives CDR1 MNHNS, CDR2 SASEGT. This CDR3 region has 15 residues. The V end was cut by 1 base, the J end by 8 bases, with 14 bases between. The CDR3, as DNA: TGTGCCAGCAGTGAAGGGCCAGTGGTCAAAGAAAAACTGTTTTTT. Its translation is CASSEGPVVKEKLFF.

The CDR3 DNA reads TGTGCCACCGCTAGTGGGGGCAATCAGCCCCAGCATTTT. Encoded protein: CATASGGNQPQHF. V gene TRBV24-1 combines with J gene TRBJ1-5; D remains unclear. CDR3 length: 13 amino acids. Per germline, CDR1 KGHDR and CDR2 SFDVKD. The V end was cut by 9 bases, the J end by 2 bases, with 10 bases between.

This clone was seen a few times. The chain's CDR3 is CASSGRQTWDYNSPLHF. CDR3 in DNA: TGTGCCAGCAGCGGAAGGCAGACTTGGGACTATAATTCACCCCTCCACTTT. The J gene is TRBJ1-6, the V gene TRBV5-6; D unclear. Trimming took off 4 bases at V and 3 bases at J, with 17 bases between the two ends. This CDR3 has 17 amino acids. The germline CDR1 and CDR2 sequences are SGHDT and YYEEEE.

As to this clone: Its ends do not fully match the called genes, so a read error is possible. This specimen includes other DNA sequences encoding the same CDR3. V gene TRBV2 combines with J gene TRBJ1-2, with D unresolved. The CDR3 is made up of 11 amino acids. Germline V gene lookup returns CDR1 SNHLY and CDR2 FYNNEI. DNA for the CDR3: TGCGCCAGCTTACAGTTTTATGGCTACACCTTC. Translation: CASLQFYGYTF.

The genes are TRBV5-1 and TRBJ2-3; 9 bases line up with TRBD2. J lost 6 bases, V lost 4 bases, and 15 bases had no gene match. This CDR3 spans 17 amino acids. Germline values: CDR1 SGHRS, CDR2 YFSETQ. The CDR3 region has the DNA TGCGCCAGCAGCCCCCCCGGGGCTAGCGGGGTGTACGATACGCAGTATTTT. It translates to CASSPPGASGVYDTQYF.

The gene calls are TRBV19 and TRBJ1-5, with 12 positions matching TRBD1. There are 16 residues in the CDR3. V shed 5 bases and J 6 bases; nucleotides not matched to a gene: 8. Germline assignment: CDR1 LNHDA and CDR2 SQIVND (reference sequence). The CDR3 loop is CASSLRDRGLGQPQHF. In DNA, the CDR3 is TGTGCCAGTAGTCTACGGGACAGGGGGCTTGGTCAGCCCCAGCATTTT. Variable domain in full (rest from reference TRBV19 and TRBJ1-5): DGGITQSPKYLFRKEGQNVTLSCEQNLNHDAMYWYRQDPGQGLRLIYYSQIVNDFQKGDIAEGYSVSREKKESFPLTVTSAQKNPTAFYLCASSLRDRGLGQPQHFGDGTRLSIL.

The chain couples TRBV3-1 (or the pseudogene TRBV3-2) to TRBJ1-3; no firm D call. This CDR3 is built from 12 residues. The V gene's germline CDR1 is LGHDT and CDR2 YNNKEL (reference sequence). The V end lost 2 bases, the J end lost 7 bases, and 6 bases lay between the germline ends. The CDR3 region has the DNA TGTGCCAGCAGCCAAAGTAAGAACACCATATATTTT. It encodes CASSQSKNTIYF.

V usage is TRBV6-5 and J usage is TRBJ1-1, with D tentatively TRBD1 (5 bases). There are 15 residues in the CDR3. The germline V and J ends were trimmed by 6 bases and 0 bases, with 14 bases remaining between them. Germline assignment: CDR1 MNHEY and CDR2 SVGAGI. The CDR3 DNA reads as TGTGCCAGCAGAAACGCGGCAGGGATGAACACTGAAGCTTTCTTT. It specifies CASRNAAGMNTEAFF.

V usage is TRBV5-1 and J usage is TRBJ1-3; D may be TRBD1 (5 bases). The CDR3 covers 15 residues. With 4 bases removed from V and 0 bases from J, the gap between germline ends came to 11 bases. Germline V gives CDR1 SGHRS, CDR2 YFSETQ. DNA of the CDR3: TGCGCCAGCAGCCGGGGGGATACCTCTGGAAACACCATATATTTT. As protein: CASSRGDTSGNTIYF.

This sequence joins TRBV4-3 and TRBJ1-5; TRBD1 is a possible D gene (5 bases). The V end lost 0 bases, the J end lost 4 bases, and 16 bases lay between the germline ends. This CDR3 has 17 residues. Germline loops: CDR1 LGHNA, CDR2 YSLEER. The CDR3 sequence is CASSQEMWSRGNQPQHF. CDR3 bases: TGCGCCAGCAGCCAAGAAATGTGGAGTAGGGGAAATCAGCCCCAGCATTTT.